The 9 T cell receptor beta chains below were found in one sample sequenced in a study of CD8+ T cells in alopecia areata. Extracted RNA was reverse transcribed into cDNA, the sequencing template. TCRdb keeps only in-frame clones here, not all; method: immunoSEQ multiplex PCR. The data show about 14,000 clones, roughly 58% seen once. Sorting of CD4+ cells into CD25+CD127- cells was carried out for about five patients. Sequences were obtained from CD4+ Tregs sorted from blood. The source of these receptors is a human donor with alopecia areata.

The chain is built from TRBV5-4 and TRBJ2-5; possibly TRBD1 or TRBD2 for D (5 bases each). Trimming took off 3 bases at V and 5 bases at J, with 14 bases between the two ends. This CDR3 contains 14 residues. Germline CDR1 SGHNT, CDR2 YYREEE (reference sequence). CDR3 protein: CASSWDPVVETQYF. The CDR3 DNA sequence: TGTGCCAGCAGCTGGGACCCGGTGGTTGAGACCCAGTACTTC.

This sequence joins TRBV11-2 and TRBJ2-3; 9 bases agree with TRBD2. The CDR3 covers 15 residues. The germline CDR1 and CDR2 sequences are SGHAT and FQNNGV. Trimming removed 3 bases from V and 3 bases from J; junction bases left unmatched: 4. CDR3 coding DNA: TGTGCCAGCAGCTTTTTAGCGGGAGAGACAGATACGCAGTATTTT. This gives the protein CASSFLAGETDTQYF.

The chain links TRBV25-1 to TRBJ2-7; 10 bases fit TRBD2. The length of the CDR3 is 15 residues. Per the germline V gene, CDR1 is MGHDK and CDR2 is SYGVNS. V gave up 5 bases and J gave up 3 bases; unmatched junction bases: 7. The DNA for the CDR3 is TGTGCCAGCAGTCGACTAGCGGGTACCGTCTACGAGCAGTACTTC. This translates into CASSRLAGTVYEQYF.

The chain employs TRBV7-9 and TRBJ2-1; D is perhaps TRBD1 or TRBD2 (5 bases each). V lost 7 bases and J 10 bases, leaving 17 bases between the germline ends. Germline lookup yields CDR1 SEHNR and CDR2 FQNEAQ (reference sequence). The length of the CDR3 is 13 residues. The CDR3 reads CASILLGEREQFF. Written as DNA, the CDR3 is TGTGCCAGCATCCTCCTGGGGGAACGGGAGCAGTTCTTC.

This clone was observed a few times. This rearrangement joins TRBV6-6 to TRBJ1-1, with D possibly being TRBD1 (6 bases). Germline V gene data show CDR1 as MNHNY and CDR2 as SVGAGI (reference sequence). CDR3 size: 12 residues. V lost 0 bases and J 11 bases, leaving 10 bases between the germline ends. The CDR3, as DNA: TGTGCCAGCAGTTACTCGAGGGGGTCGGCTTTCTTT. Its protein is CASSYSRGSAFF.

In this sample, this clone is large. V gene TRBV7-2 combines with J gene TRBJ2-3; 7 nucleotides align to TRBD2. The J segment lost 6 bases and the V segment lost 2 bases, leaving 17 bases of the junction unmatched. Germline V CDR1 and CDR2: SGHTA, FQGNSA. This CDR3 contains 18 residues. The CDR3 loop is CASSLSLNPGGRLDTQYF. In DNA form, the CDR3 reads TGTGCCAGCAGCTTATCTCTGAATCCCGGCGGGAGACTGGATACGCAGTATTTT.

This clone was seen a few times. CDR3 in DNA: TGTGCCTGGACAGGGTACACTGAAGCTTTCTTT. Amino acid sequence: CAWTGYTEAFF. The V and J genes are TRBV30 and TRBJ1-1; tentatively, D is TRBD1 (5 bases). Germline assignment: CDR1 GTSNPN and CDR2 SVGIG (reference sequence). The CDR3 is 11 amino acids. With 4 bases removed from V and 3 bases from J, the gap between germline ends came to 6 bases. The full variable domain, completed using reference TRBV30 and TRBJ1-1, is SQTIHQWPATLVQPVGSPLSLECTVEGTSNPNLYWYRQAAGRGLQLLFYSVGIGQISSEVPQNLSASRPQDRQFILSSKKLLLSDSGFYLCAWTGYTEAFFGQGTRLTVV.

The V call is TRBV5-1, the J call TRBJ2-5; 7 nucleotides agree with TRBD2. With V trimmed by 2 bases and J by 3 bases, 7 bases remained unmatched. Germline lookup yields CDR1 SGHRS and CDR2 YFSETQ. The CDR3 sequence is 15 residues long. Written as DNA, the CDR3 is TGCGCCAGCAGCTTAGCGGGAAATAGGAAAGAGACCCAGTACTTC. It is translated as CASSLAGNRKETQYF.

The genes are TRBV7-2 and TRBJ2-7; D remains ambiguous. The germline CDR1 and CDR2 sequences are SGHTA and FQGNSA. The length of the CDR3 is 13 residues. V lost 5 bases, J lost 6 bases, and 14 bases lay in between. CDR3 sequence reads: CASSILLGVEQYF. The CDR3 DNA follows: TGTGCCAGCAGCATACTCCTGGGTGTCGAGCAGTACTTC. The whole variable domain, remainder taken from reference TRBV7-2 and TRBJ2-7, is GAGVSQSPSNKVTEKGKDVELRCDPISGHTALYWYRQSLGQGLEFLIYFQGNSAPDKSGLPSDRFSAERTGGSVSTLTIQRTQQEDSAVYLCASSILLGVEQYFGPGTRLTVT.